This TCR delta chain was identified in a study of gamma-delta T cells after stem cell transplantation. This clone counts as hyperexpanded. The sample holds other DNA sequences that translate to the same CDR3. TCRdb reran clone calling via CATT on the RT-PCR reads. The sample has around 1,600 delta-chain clones; about 4.6% are singletons. The CDR3 is made up of 23 amino acids. Trimming took 3 bases from V and 0 from J; bases not matched to a gene: 26. CDR1 is GEAIGNYY, CDR2 EKD, per germline. The specimen sequenced was gamma-delta T cells. J is TRDJ1 and V is TRDV2, with 11 bases identical to TRDD3. This sequence originates from a human donor. It is not recorded whose cells these are; they may come from a transplant donor. The CDR3 DNA is TGTGCCTGTGACTTGTTACTGGGGGATAATACCCCGAATACCGGGCATTACACCGATAAACTCATCTTT. This codes for CACDLLLGDNTPNTGHYTDKLIF.